These 2 T cell receptor beta chains were sequenced from one sample in a study of identical twins. TCRdb re-derived calls from the 5' RACE reads in MiXCR, one entry per CDR3 protein. The repertoire holds 500,000 to 700,000 distinct CDR3 sequences, with 7.1% as singletons. These data were also filed under a second study, of yellow fever vaccine responses in identical twins.

The material sequenced was PBMCs. These receptors were obtained from a woman under 30 in good health.

The V and J genes are TRBV24-1 and TRBJ2-1, with D perhaps TRBD1 (7 bases). V lost 7 bases and J lost 2, with 14 bases in between. Germline V lookup: CDR1 KGHDR, CDR2 SFDVKD. The CDR3 runs to 15 residues. In DNA form, the CDR3 reads TGTGCCACCAGGGAGGGGGCGGAACCCTACAATGAGCAGTTCTTC. It yields the protein CATREGAEPYNEQFF.

This clonotype was observed at least ten times. This rearrangement joins TRBV28 to TRBJ2-5; D gene uncertain. Germline-derived CDR1 and CDR2 are MDHEN and SYDVKM. Deletions cut 1 base from V and 4 bases from J, with 4 bases between. There are 12 residues in the CDR3. CDR3 loop: CASSLLRETQYF. The CDR3 coding sequence is TGTGCCAGCAGTTTATTACGAGAGACCCAGTACTTC. Supplemented by reference TRBV28 and TRBJ2-5, the full variable domain reads DVKVTQSSRYLVKRTGEKVFLECVQDMDHENMFWYRQDPGLGLRLIYFSYDVKMKEKGDIPEGYSVSREKKERFSLILESASTNQTSMYLCASSLLRETQYFGPGTRLLVL.